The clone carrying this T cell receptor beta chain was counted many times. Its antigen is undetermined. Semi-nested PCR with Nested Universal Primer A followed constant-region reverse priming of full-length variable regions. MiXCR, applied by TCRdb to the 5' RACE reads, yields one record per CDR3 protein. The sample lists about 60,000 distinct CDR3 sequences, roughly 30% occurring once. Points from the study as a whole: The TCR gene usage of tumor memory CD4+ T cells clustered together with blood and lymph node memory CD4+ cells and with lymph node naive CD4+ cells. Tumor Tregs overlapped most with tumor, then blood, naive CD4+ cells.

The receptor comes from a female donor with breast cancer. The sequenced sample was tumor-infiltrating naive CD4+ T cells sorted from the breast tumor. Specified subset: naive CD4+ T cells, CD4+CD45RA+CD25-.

The CDR3 sequence: CASGEHPTGSYEQYF. CDR3 sequence (DNA): TGTGCCAGCGGCGAGCACCCGACAGGGTCCTACGAGCAGTACTTC. J is TRBJ2-7 and V is TRBV5-4; 7 nucleotides match TRBD1. Per germline, CDR1 SGHNT and CDR2 YYREEE (reference sequence). V shed 7 bases and J 1 base; nucleotides not matched to a gene: 11. This CDR3 has 15 residues.